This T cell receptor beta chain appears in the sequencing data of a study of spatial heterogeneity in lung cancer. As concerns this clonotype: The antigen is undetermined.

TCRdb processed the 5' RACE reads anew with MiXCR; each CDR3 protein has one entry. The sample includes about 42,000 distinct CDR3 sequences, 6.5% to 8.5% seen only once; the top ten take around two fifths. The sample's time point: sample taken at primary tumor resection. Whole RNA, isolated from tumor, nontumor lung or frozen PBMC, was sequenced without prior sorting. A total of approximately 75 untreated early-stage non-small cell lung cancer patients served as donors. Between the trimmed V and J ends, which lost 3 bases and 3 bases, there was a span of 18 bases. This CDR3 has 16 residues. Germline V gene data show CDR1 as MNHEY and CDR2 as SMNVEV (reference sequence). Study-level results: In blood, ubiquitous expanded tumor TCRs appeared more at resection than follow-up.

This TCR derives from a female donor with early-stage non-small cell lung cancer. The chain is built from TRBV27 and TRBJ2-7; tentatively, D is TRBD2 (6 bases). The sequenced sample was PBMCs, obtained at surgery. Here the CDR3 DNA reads TGTGCCAGCAGTTTTAAAGGAGGGCTAATGTTCTACGAGCAGTACTTC. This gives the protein CASSFKGGLMFYEQYF.